This TCR beta chain was found in a study of CD8 T cells in Susac syndrome. Regarding the study as a whole: The TCR sequencing and HLA analysis in the study involved a relatively small number of individuals, as the study acknowledged.

Germline CDR1 is SGHTA and CDR2 is FQGNSA. CDR3 length: 15 amino acids. Trimming took 3 bases from V and 6 from J, leaving 17 bases between them. Remarks on this clonotype: Its antigen remains unknown.

Reverse transcription of about 0.5 to 1 ug RNA used random hexamers. TCR beta CDR3 was amplified by immunoSEQ multiplex PCR. This amplification extended across 54 Vbeta and 13 Jbeta segments. TCRdb passed the immunoSEQ multiplex PCR reads through MiXCR, listing each CDR3 protein once. The repertoire has approximately 150,000 distinct CDR3 sequences, about 93% of them found once; the top ten carry around 0.09%. TCR beta sequences were obtained from blood CD8+ and CD4+ T cells. The gene calls are TRBV7-2 and TRBJ1-2, with D possibly being TRBD1 (5 bases). The clonotype originates from a human donor with multiple sclerosis. The sample was CD4+ T cells from PBMCs. The CDR3 region is CASSLPVGGSDGYTF. For the CDR3, the DNA is TGTGCCAGCAGCTTGCCGGTCGGGGGATCGGATGGCTACACCTTC.